These 25 T cell receptor beta chains were sequenced from one sample in a study of T cells in localized non-small cell lung cancer. Profiled with immunoSEQ multiplex PCR; TCRdb holds only in-frame clones, not every one. The table has around 9,200 clones, approximately 89% seen once. The source was peripheral blood, collected before any cancer treatment. The receptors here all came from a female donor over 55 with stage II squamous cell lung carcinoma.

V and J are TRBV5-1 and TRBJ2-1; D might be TRBD1 (6 bases). This CDR3 contains 16 residues. The V end was cut by 0 bases, the J end by 10 bases, with 20 bases between. The germline CDR1 and CDR2 sequences are SGHRS and YFSETQ. The CDR3 DNA sequence: TGCGCCAGCAGCTTGGAAGGGGGAGCCGTAATGAGAGAGCAGTTCTTC. Translated: CASSLEGGAVMREQFF.

The V gene is TRBV28, the J gene TRBJ1-5; maybe TRBD1 (5 bases). Between the trimmed V and J ends, which lost 3 bases and 2 bases, there was a span of 14 bases. CDR1 and CDR2 from the germline V gene are MDHEN and SYDVKM. The CDR3 is 16 residues long. In DNA, the CDR3 is TGTGCCAGCAGTTTCGGGGGGGACTTTGGCAATCAGCCCCAGCATTTT. Its protein is CASSFGGDFGNQPQHF.

The chain combines TRBV5-4 with TRBJ2-1, with D possibly being TRBD1 or TRBD2 (6 bases each). The V gene lost 2 bases and the J gene lost 8 bases, with 14 bases spanning the gap. The CDR3 is made up of 14 amino acids. The V gene's germline CDR1 is SGHNT and CDR2 YYREEE (reference sequence). The CDR3 loop reads CASSFAGGVDEQFF. The CDR3 DNA follows: TGTGCCAGCAGCTTCGCCGGGGGCGTTGATGAGCAGTTCTTC.

This rearrangement joins TRBV7-9 to TRBJ1-3; D call uncertain. The germline V gene has CDR1 SEHNR and CDR2 FQNEAQ (reference sequence). The V gene lost 6 bases and the J gene lost 0 bases, with 12 bases spanning the gap. The CDR3 loop spans 15 amino acids. The CDR3 coding sequence is TGTGCCAGCAGTTTCGCAGAGACCTCTGGAAACACCATATATTTT. This translates into CASSFAETSGNTIYF.

The rearrangement links TRBV7-2 to TRBJ1-1; D uncertain. CDR1 is SGHTA, CDR2 FQGNSA, per germline. The CDR3 has 12 amino acids. V lost 0 bases to trimming and J lost 10 bases, with 9 bases between them. The chain's CDR3 is CASSLAPSTAFF. The CDR3 DNA is TGTGCCAGCAGCTTAGCGCCCTCCACAGCTTTCTTT.

V usage is TRBV2 and J usage is TRBJ2-2, with D perhaps matching TRBD1 or TRBD2 (5 bases each). CDR3 length: 15 amino acids. V was cut by 2 bases and J by 3 bases, with 10 bases left in between. CDR1 SNHLY and CDR2 FYNNEI come from the germline V gene. CDR3 nucleotide sequence: TGTGCCAGCAGTGAACGGGGACGCCACACCGGGGAGCTGTTTTTT. Its translation: CASSERGRHTGELFF.

V and J are TRBV28 and TRBJ2-2; either TRBD1 or TRBD2 may fit D (5 bases each). Germline V gene sequence: CDR1 MDHEN, CDR2 SYDVKM. The ends were cut back, 3 bases at V and 2 bases at J, with 10 bases in the middle. CDR3 size: 15 residues. CDR3 nucleotide sequence: TGTGCCAGCAGTTTTGCCGGGGCCAACACCGGGGAGCTGTTTTTT. It specifies CASSFAGANTGELFF.

The chain carries TRBV7-6 and TRBJ1-3; TRBD1 matches 7 bases. This CDR3 is 17 amino acids long. The germline V gene has CDR1 SGHVS and CDR2 FNYEAQ. The J segment lost 4 bases and the V segment lost 5 bases, leaving 14 bases of the junction unmatched. The CDR3: CASSQGGAGRPGNTIYF. CDR3 bases: TGTGCCAGCAGCCAGGGGGGGGCGGGAAGACCCGGAAACACCATATATTTT.

V usage is TRBV6-5 and J usage is TRBJ1-3; D not resolved. Deletions cut 7 bases from V and 4 bases from J, with 11 bases between. The germline gives CDR1 MNHEY, CDR2 SVGAGI. The CDR3 contains 13 residues. CDR3 amino acids: CASTPGGGNTIYF. The CDR3 DNA sequence: TGTGCCAGCACTCCCGGCGGGGGAAACACCATATATTTT.

The chain recombines TRBV7-9 with TRBJ2-3; D possibly uses TRBD1 or TRBD2 (5 bases each). With 5 bases removed from V and 4 bases from J, the gap between germline ends came to 10 bases. CDR3 length: 13 amino acids. Germline V gene sequence: CDR1 SEHNR, CDR2 FQNEAQ (reference sequence). CDR3 nucleotides: TGTGCCAGCAGCCCCAAGGGACCAGATACGCAGTATTTT. It codes for CASSPKGPDTQYF.

The chain recombines TRBV9 with TRBJ1-3; D is undetermined. Germline-derived CDR1 and CDR2 are SGDLS and YYNGEE. The CDR3 is 16 residues long. V was clipped by 3 bases and J by 0 bases, with 13 bases between them. The chain's CDR3 is CASSGQVGTSGNTIYF. The CDR3 coding sequence is TGTGCCAGCAGCGGTCAGGTCGGTACCTCTGGAAACACCATATATTTT.

V gene TRBV29-1 combines with J gene TRBJ1-1; the D is unclear. This CDR3 is built from 12 residues. Germline V lookup: CDR1 SQVTM, CDR2 ANQGSEA. Trimming removed 6 bases from V and 2 bases from J, with 10 bases in between. CDR3 sequence: CSVRASNTEAFF. CDR3 bases: TGCAGCGTCCGGGCCTCAAACACTGAAGCTTTCTTT. Based on the CDR3 plus reference TRBV29-1 and TRBJ1-1, the full variable domain is SAVISQKPSRDICQRGTSLTIQCQVDSQVTMMFWYRQQPGQSLTLIATANQGSEATYESGFVIDKFPISRPNLTFSTLTVSNMSPEDSSIYLCSVRASNTEAFFGQGTRLTVV.

This chain connects TRBV7-6 to TRBJ1-6; perhaps TRBD1 as D (6 bases). CDR3 length: 16 residues. The germline CDR1 and CDR2 sequences are SGHVS and FNYEAQ. The V gene lost 4 bases and the J gene lost 2 bases, with 12 bases spanning the gap. CDR3 sequence: CASSSADRTYNSPLHF. The CDR3 nucleotides are TGTGCCAGCAGCTCAGCCGACAGGACCTATAATTCACCCCTCCACTTT.

The chain couples TRBV5-4 to TRBJ1-2, with 7 positions matching TRBD1. This CDR3 is 14 amino acids long. The ends lost 4 bases at V and 3 bases at J; junction bases unmatched: 6. Looked up from germline, CDR1 is SGHNT and CDR2 is YYREEE (reference sequence). The CDR3 DNA reads as TGTGCCAGCAGCCGTCGACAGGGTGACTATGGCTACACCTTC. Protein sequence: CASSRRQGDYGYTF.

V is TRBV6-6 and J is TRBJ1-2; 8 bases are a match to TRBD1. The CDR3 runs to 15 residues. Germline V gives CDR1 MNHNY, CDR2 SVGAGI (reference sequence). V was pared by 7 bases and J by 7 bases, with 14 bases of the junction left unmatched. DNA of the CDR3: TGTGCCAGCAATAACGACAGGGGAGGGGGAGTTGGCTACACCTTC. This sequence encodes CASNNDRGGGVGYTF.

J is TRBJ2-7 and V is TRBV6-5, with D possibly TRBD2 on 5 matching bases. V was trimmed by 4 bases and J by 6 bases, leaving 13 bases between them. Per germline, CDR1 MNHEY and CDR2 SVGAGI. The CDR3 runs to 13 residues. CDR3 region: CASSSGRRGEQYF. CDR3 nucleotides: TGTGCCAGCAGTTCCGGTAGACGGGGCGAGCAGTACTTC.

The rearrangement links TRBV2 to TRBJ2-7, with a tentative D call TRBD1 (5 bases). There are 13 residues in the CDR3. Deletions cut 6 bases from V and 9 bases from J, with 18 bases between. Germline lookup yields CDR1 SNHLY and CDR2 FYNNEI. DNA for the CDR3: TGTGCCAGCAGGGACACAGGTATAGGCAGGCAGTACTTC. It codes for CASRDTGIGRQYF.

This chain joins TRBV12-5 and TRBJ2-3; 8 bases agree with TRBD1. This CDR3 region has 16 residues. Germline V gene data show CDR1 as LGHNT and CDR2 as FRNRAP. The junction had 14 bases not matched to a gene; V was cut back by 7 bases and J by 5 bases. The CDR3 loop is CASAKGQGLLGDTQYF. The CDR3 DNA reads as TGTGCTAGTGCCAAAGGACAGGGTCTATTAGGAGATACGCAGTATTTT.

The V and J genes are TRBV28 and TRBJ1-1; no clear D gene. CDR1 is MDHEN and CDR2 is SYDVKM in the germline V gene. The V end lost 4 bases, the J end lost 0 bases, and 6 bases lay between the germline ends. This CDR3 has 13 amino acids. CDR3 coding DNA: TGTGCCAGCAGTTACAGCCTGAACACTGAAGCTTTCTTT. As protein: CASSYSLNTEAFF.

The rearrangement links TRBV6-1 to TRBJ2-7, with TRBD1 as a possible D gene (6 bases). CDR3 length: 13 amino acids. V was pared by 7 bases and J by 4 bases, with 14 bases between. Germline loops: CDR1 MNHNS, CDR2 SASEGT. CDR3 sequence (DNA): TGTGCCAGCACTGGATCGAGGGGGTACGAGCAGTACTTC. Translated, it gives CASTGSRGYEQYF.

This clone was recorded a few times. V and J are TRBV5-1 and TRBJ1-2, with 8 bases that match TRBD1. Germline V gene data show CDR1 as SGHRS and CDR2 as YFSETQ. Germline trimming cut 4 bases from V and 2 bases from J; bases unmatched to any gene: 7. The CDR3 extends over 15 amino acids. This CDR3 is CASSPQGATNYGYTF. In DNA, the CDR3 is TGCGCCAGCAGCCCGCAGGGGGCAACCAACTATGGCTACACCTTC.

This chain uses TRBV2 with TRBJ1-4; tentative D call: TRBD1 (5 bases). The CDR3 totals 15 residues. CDR1 is SNHLY and CDR2 is FYNNEI in the germline V gene. V was pared by 7 bases and J by 0 bases, with 12 bases between. This chain's CDR3 is CASTAGGATNEKLFF. For the CDR3, the DNA is TGTGCCAGCACCGCGGGGGGGGCAACTAATGAAAAACTGTTTTTT.

The chain links TRBV9 to TRBJ1-3, with D tentatively TRBD1 (5 bases). V lost 4 bases and J lost 4, with 15 bases in between. Germline loops: CDR1 SGDLS, CDR2 YYNGEE. The CDR3 loop spans 15 amino acids. The CDR3 here is CASSHNSGPGNTIYF. DNA for the CDR3: TGTGCCAGCAGCCATAATTCAGGGCCCGGAAACACCATATATTTT.

The chain has TRBV4-1 and TRBJ2-3; D may correspond to TRBD1 or TRBD2 (5 bases each). Trimming took off 4 bases at V and 4 bases at J, with 18 bases between the two ends. This CDR3 contains 16 residues. The V gene's germline CDR1 is MGHRA and CDR2 YSYEKL. The DNA of the CDR3 is TGCGCCAGCAGCCCTCGGACCTTCGGGGCCCCAGATACGCAGTATTTT. Translated: CASSPRTFGAPDTQYF.

Sample share makes this clone medium-sized. The chain has TRBV2 and TRBJ1-6; D ambiguous. CDR1 is SNHLY, CDR2 FYNNEI, per germline. The CDR3 contains 14 residues. The V gene lost 7 bases and the J gene lost 4 bases, with 11 bases spanning the gap. This CDR3 reads CASIGREYNSPLHF. The DNA of the CDR3 is TGTGCCAGCATTGGCCGCGAATATAATTCACCCCTCCACTTT.